Listed here is a single T cell receptor beta chain. The sample originates from a study of blood T cell repertoires in COVID-19. About the research overall: There were acute and convalescent COVID-19 samples, and they came from the United States, Italy and Spain. The analysed material was cDNA or gDNA that came from T cells, B-cell-depleted T cells, or PBMCs.

The CDR3 totals 14 residues. Looked up from germline, CDR1 is SGHNT and CDR2 is YYREEE (reference sequence). V dropped 0 bases and J dropped 7 bases, with 13 bases sitting between them. Participants were placed into cohorts based on the clinical history they reported. In the authors' methods: Nucleated cell number was recorded as an estimate derived from reference gene primer amplification. Produced via immunoSEQ multiplex PCR; TCRdb's table is partial and in-frame only. Clone size and V and J calls were adopted from that table, with D and trimming inferred from the DNA. The sample holds about 220,000 clones, around 90% seen once.

This chain connects TRBV5-4 to TRBJ2-5, with a weak D call TRBD2 (7 bases). The sequence was collected from a woman between 25 and 40 years old who had recovered from COVID-19. The sequencing input was PBMCs or T cells enriched from blood (not recorded which). CDR3 DNA sequence: TGTGCCAGCAGCTTGGTAGGGGGAGGGGGGACCCAGTACTTC. Its translation: CASSLVGGGGTQYF.